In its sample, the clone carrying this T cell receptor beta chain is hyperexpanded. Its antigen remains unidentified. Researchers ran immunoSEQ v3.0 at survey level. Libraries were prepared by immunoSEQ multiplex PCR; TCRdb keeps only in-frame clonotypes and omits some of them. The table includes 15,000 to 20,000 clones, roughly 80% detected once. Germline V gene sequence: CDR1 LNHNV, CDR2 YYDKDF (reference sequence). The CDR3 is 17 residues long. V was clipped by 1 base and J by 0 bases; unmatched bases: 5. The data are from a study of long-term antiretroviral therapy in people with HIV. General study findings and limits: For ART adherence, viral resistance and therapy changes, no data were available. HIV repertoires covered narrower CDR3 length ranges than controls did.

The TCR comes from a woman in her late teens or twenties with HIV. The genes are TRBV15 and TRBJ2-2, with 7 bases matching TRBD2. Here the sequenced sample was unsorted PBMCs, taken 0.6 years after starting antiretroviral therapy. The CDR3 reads CATSRGGGLANTGELFF. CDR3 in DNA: TGTGCCACCAGCAGAGGCGGGGGACTCGCGAACACCGGGGAGCTGTTTTTT.